The 29 T cell receptor beta chains below all came from one sample that was sequenced in a study of CD8+CD57+ T cells in acquired aplastic anemia. Profiles of TCR beta VDJ and CDR3 were generated from a genomic DNA template. TCRdb itself ran the reads through MiXCR, one entry per CDR3 protein. The sample has approximately 200,000 distinct CDR3 sequences; 61% are singletons. Sequenced input: sorted CD4+, CD8+, or CD8+CD57+ T cells (not recorded which) from PBMCs. The receptors originated from a human donor in good health.

The V call is TRBV20-1, the J call TRBJ2-1; D call uncertain. V was shortened by 4 bases and J by 7 bases, with 8 bases between the two germline ends. The length of the CDR3 is 11 residues. The germline V gene has CDR1 DFQATT and CDR2 SNEGSKA (reference sequence). The CDR3 is CSAKGANEQFF. As DNA, the CDR3 is TGCAGTGCTAAAGGAGCGAATGAGCAGTTCTTC.

The rearrangement uses TRBV3-1 and TRBJ2-1; D is possibly TRBD2 (5 bases). Trimming pared 5 bases from V and 13 bases from J, leaving 12 bases between. CDR3 length: 11 amino acids. Germline V gene data show CDR1 as LGHDT and CDR2 as YNNKEL (reference sequence). The CDR3 nucleotides read TGTGCCAGCAGCAAACTAGGAGCACAGTTCTTC. It translates to CASSKLGAQFF.

This chain links TRBV14 with TRBJ2-1; 7 bases agree with TRBD2. The CDR3 runs to 15 residues. V shed 2 bases and J 7 bases; nucleotides not matched to a gene: 8. The V gene's germline CDR1 is SGHDN and CDR2 FVKESK. CDR3 residues: CASSQMSSGPNEQFF. CDR3 nucleotide sequence: TGTGCCAGCAGCCAAATGTCTAGCGGACCGAATGAGCAGTTCTTC.

Here the CDR3 DNA reads TGTGCCACCAGCGCGGGGGGCTTTGGAGAGACCCAGTACTTC. Protein product: CATSAGGFGETQYF. The chain carries TRBV15 and TRBJ2-5, with 8 positions matching TRBD2. This CDR3 is 14 amino acids long. J lost 4 bases, V lost 5 bases, and 6 bases had no gene match. The germline V gene has CDR1 LNHNV and CDR2 YYDKDF (reference sequence).

The V call is TRBV5-1, the J call TRBJ2-2, with D possibly being TRBD1 (5 bases). The CDR3 length is 14 residues. V dropped 0 bases and J dropped 8 bases, with 11 bases sitting between them. Per germline, CDR1 SGHRS and CDR2 YFSETQ. The CDR3 region is CASSLDGRTGELFF. CDR3 sequence (DNA): TGCGCCAGCAGCTTGGACGGTAGGACAGGGGAGCTGTTTTTT.

The genes are TRBV20-1 and TRBJ2-5; 9 nucleotides match TRBD2. The J call is uncertain, as TRBJ2-4 better fits the DNA end. The CDR3 is 13 residues long. CDR1 and CDR2 (germline): DFQATT, SNEGSKA (reference sequence). Written as DNA, the CDR3 is TGCAGTGCCATAGCGGGGGACAAAAACATTCAGTACTTC. It codes for CSAIAGDKNIQYF.

V gene TRBV29-1 combines with J gene TRBJ2-2, with D unresolved. CDR3 length: 16 amino acids. Per germline, CDR1 SQVTM and CDR2 ANQGSEA. The V and J ends lost 4 bases and 3 bases respectively, with 18 bases between them. The CDR3 loop is CSVVGDQKGDTGELFF. CDR3 nucleotide sequence: TGCAGCGTTGTCGGAGATCAAAAGGGCGACACCGGGGAGCTGTTTTTT.

This clonotype has at least ten counts. The chain combines TRBV6-5 with TRBJ1-2, with TRBD1 matching 8 bases. The CDR3 is 12 residues long. CDR1 MNHEY and CDR2 SVGAGI come from the germline V gene. Losses at the gene ends were 4 bases for V and 7 bases for J; bases not matched to a gene: 2. The CDR3 loop is CASSFQGAGYTF. The DNA for the CDR3 is TGTGCCAGCAGTTTTCAGGGGGCTGGCTACACCTTC.

The chain joins TRBV4-3 to TRBJ2-2; 8 bases match TRBD1. V lost 5 bases, J lost 6 bases, and 5 bases stayed unmatched. The germline V gene has CDR1 LGHNA and CDR2 YSLEER. This CDR3 comprises 14 residues. The CDR3 sequence: CASSFGQGAGELFF. CDR3 DNA sequence: TGCGCCAGCAGCTTTGGACAGGGCGCCGGGGAGCTGTTTTTT.

This clonotype occurred many times. The chain uses TRBV9 and TRBJ2-5, with TRBD1 identical over 7 bases. CDR1 and CDR2 (germline): SGDLS, YYNGEE. The CDR3 extends over 14 amino acids. V lost 3 bases, J lost 4 bases, and 6 bases stayed unmatched. The CDR3 region is CASSEGDRVETQYF. The CDR3 DNA reads TGTGCCAGCAGCGAAGGAGACAGGGTAGAGACCCAGTACTTC.

A note on this clonotype: A junction end diverges from the germline sequence, so it may reflect a read error. V is TRBV10-3 and J is TRBJ2-7, with D unclear. In germline, CDR1 is ENHRY, CDR2 SYGVKD. The CDR3 length is 12 residues. CDR3 amino acids: CASSYSTMEQYF. For the CDR3, the DNA is TGTGCCAGCAGTTACTCGACGATGGAGCAGTACTTC.

The CDR3 nucleotides read TGTGCCAGCAGCCCCGTATTGGGGGCAGCCGTAGGCTACACCTTC. Protein product: CASSPVLGAAVGYTF. This chain links TRBV2 with TRBJ1-2; D possibly corresponds to TRBD1 (6 bases). This CDR3 region has 15 residues. Trimming removed 6 bases at V and 8 bases at J, with 22 bases between. Germline V gives CDR1 SNHLY, CDR2 FYNNEI.

The CDR3 spells CASSTGDRTDTQYF. DNA of the CDR3: TGTGCCAGCTCCACGGGGGACCGCACAGATACGCAGTATTTT. This chain links TRBV19 with TRBJ2-3; tentative D call: TRBD2 (6 bases). In germline, CDR1 is LNHDA, CDR2 SQIVND (reference sequence). The CDR3 is 14 amino acids. Trimming stripped 9 bases from V and 1 base from J, with 14 bases between.

This rearrangement joins TRBV20-1 to TRBJ1-4; possibly TRBD1 for D (6 bases). The CDR3 is made up of 13 amino acids. Between the trimmed V and J ends, which lost 3 bases and 8 bases, there was a span of 13 bases. The germline V gene encodes CDR1 DFQATT and CDR2 SNEGSKA (reference sequence). The CDR3 region is CSASRGQSEKLFF. The CDR3 coding sequence is TGCAGTGCTAGCAGGGGTCAGTCCGAAAAACTGTTTTTT.

V usage is TRBV10-3 and J usage is TRBJ1-3; unclear D gene. Germline V lookup: CDR1 ENHRY, CDR2 SYGVKD. The V end was cut by 10 bases, the J end by 0 bases, with 7 bases between. The CDR3 length is 12 residues. CDR3 DNA sequence: TGTGCCAAATCGGACTCTGGAAACACCATATATTTT. This gives the protein CAKSDSGNTIYF.

V gene TRBV5-4 combines with J gene TRBJ2-7, with 8 bases that match TRBD2. Losses at the gene ends were 6 bases for V and 5 bases for J; bases not matched to a gene: 16. The CDR3 has 16 residues. CDR1 is SGHNT and CDR2 is YYREEE in the germline V gene (reference sequence). The CDR3 region is CASNPSGAGGRDEQYF. The CDR3 nucleotides read TGTGCCAGCAACCCATCCGGGGCGGGGGGACGGGACGAGCAGTACTTC.

This sequence joins TRBV2 and TRBJ1-2; tentatively, D is TRBD1 (6 bases). Germline-derived CDR1 and CDR2 are SNHLY and FYNNEI. Trimming removed 3 bases from V and 2 bases from J, with 13 bases in between. CDR3 length equals 15 residues. The DNA of the CDR3 is TGTGCCAGCAGTGACCCTATACAGGGAAACTATGGCTACACCTTC. This sequence encodes CASSDPIQGNYGYTF.

This chain uses TRBV2 with TRBJ2-7; D may be TRBD1 (6 bases). Germline V gene data show CDR1 as SNHLY and CDR2 as FYNNEI. V lost 7 bases and J 1 base, leaving 14 bases between the germline ends. This CDR3 comprises 14 residues. The CDR3 DNA is TGTGCCAGCATTAGACAGGATGGGTCCTACGAGCAGTACTTC. This sequence encodes CASIRQDGSYEQYF.

In its sample, this clonotype was seen many times. CDR3 amino acids: CSKWGSRDEQYF. CDR3 DNA sequence: TGCAGTAAATGGGGTAGCAGAGACGAGCAGTACTTC. The chain joins TRBV20-1 to TRBJ2-7; D uncertain. This CDR3 has 12 residues. Trimming cost V 8 bases and J 5 bases, with 16 bases left between them. The germline CDR1 and CDR2 sequences are DFQATT and SNEGSKA (reference sequence).

As to this clonotype: This may come from a read error, since a much larger clone is one base off. The chain employs TRBV27 and TRBJ2-7; TRBD1 might be the D (5 bases). Germline V gene data show CDR1 as MNHEY and CDR2 as SMNVEV (reference sequence). The length of the CDR3 is 16 residues. Between the trimmed V and J ends, which lost 3 bases and 2 bases, there was a span of 17 bases. The DNA for the CDR3 is TGTGCCAGCAGTTTCCTGGACAACTCAAACACCTACGAGCAGTACTTC. It is translated as CASSFLDNSNTYEQYF.

With regard to this clonotype: Germline is not matched at one junction end, which may reflect a read error. The chain employs TRBV7-9 and TRBJ1-1, with D possibly matching TRBD1 (5 bases). The CDR3 runs to 15 residues. From germline, CDR1 is SEHNR and CDR2 FQNEAQ (reference sequence). CDR3 nucleotide sequence: TGCGCCAGCAGCTTCCTCCTAACAGGTAACACTGAAGCTTTCTTT. Protein product: CASSFLLTGNTEAFF. Together with reference TRBV7-9 and TRBJ1-1, the CDR3 gives the full variable domain: DTGVSQNPRHKITKRGQNVTFRCDPISEHNRLYWYRQTLGQGPEFLTYFQNEAQLEKSRLLSDRFSAERPKGSFSTLEIQRTEQGDSAMYLCASSFLLTGNTEAFFGQGTRLTVV.

This clonotype occurred once. V usage is TRBV19 and J usage is TRBJ2-3, with a weak D call TRBD1 (6 bases). Germline V CDR1 and CDR2: LNHDA, SQIVND (reference sequence). This CDR3 spans 14 amino acids. The V gene lost 10 bases and the J gene lost 2 bases, with 16 bases spanning the gap. The chain's CDR3 is CATDGDTYTDTQYF. CDR3 bases: TGTGCCACCGATGGGGACACCTACACAGATACGCAGTATTTT.

The V gene is TRBV6-2 or TRBV6-3, the J gene TRBJ2-3, with 12 bases identical to TRBD2. The ends lost 0 bases at V and 0 bases at J; junction bases unmatched: 4. Germline CDR1 is MNHEY and CDR2 is SVGEGT. The CDR3 consists of 18 residues. The CDR3 sequence: CASSYSASGGASTDTQYF. The DNA of the CDR3 is TGTGCCAGCAGTTACTCGGCTAGCGGGGGGGCGAGCACAGATACGCAGTATTTT.

The rearrangement joins TRBV29-1 to TRBJ2-1; 8 nucleotides line up with TRBD2. CDR3 length equals 14 residues. In germline, CDR1 is SQVTM, CDR2 ANQGSEA. The CDR3 spells CSSHSGARGNEQFF. The CDR3 nucleotides read TGCAGTAGCCATAGCGGGGCGAGGGGCAATGAGCAGTTCTTC.

This clonotype was seen at least ten times. The chain links TRBV9 to TRBJ2-7; the match to TRBD2 covers 8 bases. Per the germline V gene, CDR1 is SGDLS and CDR2 is YYNGEE. This CDR3 has 17 amino acids. The ends lost 0 bases at V and 2 bases at J; junction bases unmatched: 10. CDR3 protein: CASSVGDSGTITYEQYF. CDR3 DNA sequence: TGTGCCAGCAGCGTAGGAGATAGCGGGACCATTACCTACGAGCAGTACTTC.

The chain joins TRBV20-1 to TRBJ1-5; D gene uncertain. The germline gives CDR1 DFQATT, CDR2 SNEGSKA (reference sequence). Trimming removed 3 bases from V and 5 bases from J, with 8 bases in between. There are 12 residues in the CDR3. CDR3 sequence: CSASSMYQPQHF. The CDR3 DNA sequence: TGCAGTGCTAGCAGTATGTATCAGCCCCAGCATTTT.

This clonotype turned up a few times. V is TRBV27 and J is TRBJ1-1; D is unclear. From germline, CDR1 is MNHEY and CDR2 SMNVEV (reference sequence). The CDR3 contains 13 residues. V lost 2 bases and J lost 7, with 11 bases in between. The CDR3 sequence: CASSLGRPFEAFF. The CDR3 DNA is TGTGCCAGCAGTTTAGGACGGCCCTTTGAAGCTTTCTTT.

On this clonotype: A read error may produce the germline difference seen at one junction end. The chain recombines TRBV5-5 with TRBJ2-7; 7 positions match TRBD1. Germline loops: CDR1 SGHKS, CDR2 YYEKEE (reference sequence). The CDR3 has 14 amino acids. The CDR3 coding sequence is TGCGCCAGCAGCCAAGGGACAGAGACTTACGAGCAGTACTTC. Translated: CASSQGTETYEQYF.

This clonotype has at least ten counts. This chain connects TRBV20-1 to TRBJ1-4; D might be TRBD1 (6 bases). With 4 bases removed from V and 4 bases from J, the gap between germline ends came to 19 bases. Germline assignment: CDR1 DFQATT and CDR2 SNEGSKA (reference sequence). The CDR3 loop spans 16 amino acids. CDR3 loop: CSANTGQGVYNEKLFF. CDR3 nucleotide sequence: TGCAGTGCTAATACGGGACAAGGTGTTTATAATGAAAAACTGTTTTTT.